One and the same sample provided the 4 T cell receptor beta chains below, sequenced in a study of blood T cell repertoires in COVID-19. The assay was immunoSEQ multiplex PCR, and TCRdb's table has in-frame clones only and misses some. Of 300,000 to 350,000 clones listed, approximately 88% were seen once; the top ten hold 8% to 9%. The sample taken for sequencing was PBMCs or T cells enriched from blood (not recorded which). The origin of the receptors is a woman aged 18-29 years who had recovered from COVID-19.

The V call is TRBV14, the J call TRBJ2-1; D might be TRBD1 (6 bases). Between the trimmed V and J ends, which lost 1 base and 2 bases, there was a span of 15 bases. CDR3 length equals 17 residues. In germline, CDR1 is SGHDN, CDR2 FVKESK. CDR3 bases: TGTGCCAGCAGCCAAGGGGGACGGGCAGGGGCCTACAATGAGCAGTTCTTC. Protein sequence: CASSQGGRAGAYNEQFF.

The chain employs TRBV7-6 and TRBJ2-7; 10 bases fit TRBD1. This CDR3 is 15 amino acids long. The V and J ends lost 3 bases and 2 bases, in that order; junction bases with no gene match: 4. Per germline, CDR1 SGHVS and CDR2 FNYEAQ. In DNA, the CDR3 is TGTGCCAGCAGCTTGGGGACAGGGGACACCTACGAGCAGTACTTC. Residues: CASSLGTGDTYEQYF.

The rearrangement links TRBV6-2 or TRBV6-3 to TRBJ1-2; D gene ambiguous. There are 16 residues in the CDR3. From germline, CDR1 is MNHEY and CDR2 SVGEGT. V lost 3 bases and J 4 bases, leaving 18 bases between the germline ends. CDR3 DNA: TGTGCCAGCAGTTATCCCCTTCTCCGACATTTCTATGGCTACACCTTC. Residues: CASSYPLLRHFYGYTF.

The chain is built from TRBV7-3 and TRBJ2-5; 7 positions agree with TRBD1. The V gene end was trimmed by 2 bases and the J gene end by 3 bases; junction bases not matched to a gene: 3. CDR3 length: 14 residues. From germline, CDR1 is SGHTA and CDR2 FQGTGA. In DNA, the CDR3 is TGTGCCAGCAGCTTAGGGACAGTGAAAGAGACCCAGTACTTC. This codes for CASSLGTVKETQYF.